This TCR beta chain was sequenced for a study of blood T cell repertoires in COVID-19. Some clones are missing from TCRdb's copy, which holds only in-frame ones; the method was immunoSEQ multiplex PCR. The sample has 150,000 to 200,000 clones, roughly 86% seen once; the top ten hold around 3.3%. The source is an older man with acute or convalescent COVID-19. The specimen was peripheral blood.

This CDR3 reads CASSLLWRGFYNEQFF. As DNA, the CDR3 is TGTGCCAGCAGTTTGCTCTGGCGGGGGTTCTACAATGAGCAGTTCTTC. The chain recombines TRBV28 with TRBJ2-1; TRBD2 matches 7 bases. The CDR3 covers 16 residues. The V gene end was trimmed by 3 bases and the J gene end by 3 bases; junction bases not matched to a gene: 8. CDR1 is MDHEN and CDR2 is SYDVKM in the germline V gene.